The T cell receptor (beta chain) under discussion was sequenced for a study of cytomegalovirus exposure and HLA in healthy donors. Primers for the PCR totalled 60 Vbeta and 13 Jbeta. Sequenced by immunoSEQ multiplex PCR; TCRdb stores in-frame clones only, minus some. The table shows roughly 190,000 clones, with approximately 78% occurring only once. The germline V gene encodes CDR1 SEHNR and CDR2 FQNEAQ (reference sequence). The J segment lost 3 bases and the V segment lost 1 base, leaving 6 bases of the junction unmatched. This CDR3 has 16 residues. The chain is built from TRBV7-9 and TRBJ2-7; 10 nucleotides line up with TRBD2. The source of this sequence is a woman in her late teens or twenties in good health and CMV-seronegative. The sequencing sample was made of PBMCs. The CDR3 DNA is TGTGCCAGCAGCTTAGTTAGCGGGAGGAGTCTCTACGAGCAGTACTTC. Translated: CASSLVSGRSLYEQYF.